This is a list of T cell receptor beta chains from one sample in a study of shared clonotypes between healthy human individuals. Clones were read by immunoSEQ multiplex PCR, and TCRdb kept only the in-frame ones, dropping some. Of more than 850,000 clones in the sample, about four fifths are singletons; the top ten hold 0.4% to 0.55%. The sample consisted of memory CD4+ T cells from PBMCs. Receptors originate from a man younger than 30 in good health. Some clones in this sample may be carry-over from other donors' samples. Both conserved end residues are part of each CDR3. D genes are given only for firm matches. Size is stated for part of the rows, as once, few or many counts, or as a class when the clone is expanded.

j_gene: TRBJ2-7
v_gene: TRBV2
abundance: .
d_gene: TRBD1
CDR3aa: CASSGARGLRYEQYF
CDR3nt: TGTGCCAGCAGTGGGGCCAGGGGGCTTCGCTACGAGCAGTACTTC

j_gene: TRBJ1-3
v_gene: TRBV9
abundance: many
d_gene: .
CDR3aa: CASSDSPGNTIYF
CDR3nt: TGTGCCAGCAGCGACTCACCTGGAAACACCATATATTTT

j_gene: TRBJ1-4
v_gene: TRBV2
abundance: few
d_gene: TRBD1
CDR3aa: CASTQTGQNNEKLFF
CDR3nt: TGTGCCAGCACCCAAACGGGACAGAATAATGAAAAACTGTTTTTT

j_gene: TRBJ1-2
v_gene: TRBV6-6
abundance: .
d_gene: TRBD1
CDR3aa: CASSPSGQGDYGYTF
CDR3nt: TGTGCCAGCAGCCCCTCCGGACAGGGGGACTATGGCTACACCTTC

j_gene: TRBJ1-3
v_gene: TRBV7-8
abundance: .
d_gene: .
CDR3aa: CASSLDQTENTIYF
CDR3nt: TGTGCCAGCAGCTTAGACCAGACTGAAAACACCATATATTTT

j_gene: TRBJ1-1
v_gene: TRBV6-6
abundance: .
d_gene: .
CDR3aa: CASRAADMNTEAFF
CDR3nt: TGTGCCAGCAGAGCGGCAGACATGAACACTGAAGCTTTCTTT

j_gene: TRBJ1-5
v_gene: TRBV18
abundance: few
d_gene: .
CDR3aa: CASSPSLSTEPQHF
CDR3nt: TGTGCCAGCTCACCTTCTCTCAGCACGGAGCCCCAGCATTTT

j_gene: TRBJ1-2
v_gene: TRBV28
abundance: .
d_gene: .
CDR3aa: CASSLLGGPGKFYGYTF
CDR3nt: TGTGCCAGCAGTTTATTAGGGGGGCCGGGAAAATTCTATGGCTACACCTTC

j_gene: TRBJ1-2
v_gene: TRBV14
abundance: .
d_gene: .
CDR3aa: CASSQDRQGAGYTF
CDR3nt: TGTGCCAGCAGCCAAGATAGGCAGGGTGCTGGCTACACCTTC

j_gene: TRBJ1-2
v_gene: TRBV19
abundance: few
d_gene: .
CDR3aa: CASCSDLRVGYTF
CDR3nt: TGTGCCAGTTGTTCAGACCTCAGGGTTGGCTACACCTTC

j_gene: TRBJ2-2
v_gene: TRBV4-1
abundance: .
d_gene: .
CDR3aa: CASSQEVRVGFTGELSF
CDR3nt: TGCGCCAGCAGCCAAGAGGTTCGGGTCGGGTTCACCGGGGAGCTGTCTTTT

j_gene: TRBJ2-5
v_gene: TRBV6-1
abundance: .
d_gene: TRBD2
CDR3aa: CASTAGGETQYF
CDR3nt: TGTGCCAGCACTGCGGGGGGGGAGACCCAGTACTTC

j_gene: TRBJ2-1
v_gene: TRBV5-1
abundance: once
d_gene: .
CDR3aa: CASSLGVGGNEQFF
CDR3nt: TGCGCCAGCAGCTTGGGTGTAGGGGGCAATGAGCAGTTCTTC

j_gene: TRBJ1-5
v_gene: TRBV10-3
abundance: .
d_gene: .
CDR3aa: CAISPQGFQPQHF
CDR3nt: TGTGCCATCAGTCCACAGGGTTTTCAGCCCCAGCATTTT

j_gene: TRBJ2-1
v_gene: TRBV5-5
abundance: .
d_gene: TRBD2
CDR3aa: CASSPRSGGDNEQFF
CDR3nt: TGTGCCAGCAGCCCCCGCTCCGGGGGGGACAATGAGCAGTTCTTC

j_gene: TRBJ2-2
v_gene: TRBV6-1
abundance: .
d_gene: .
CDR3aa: CASSEGGGNTGELFF
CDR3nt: TGTGCCAGCAGTGAAGGAGGCGGGAACACCGGGGAGCTGTTTTTT

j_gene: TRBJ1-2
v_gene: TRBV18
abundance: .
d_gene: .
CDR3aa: CASSPTSANYGYTF
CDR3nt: TGTGCCAGCTCACCGACGTCAGCTAACTATGGCTACACCTTC

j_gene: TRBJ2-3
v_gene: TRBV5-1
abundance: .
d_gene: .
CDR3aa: CASSREGQGWTDTQYF
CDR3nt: TGCGCCAGCAGCCGTGAGGGGCAGGGTTGGACAGATACGCAGTATTTT

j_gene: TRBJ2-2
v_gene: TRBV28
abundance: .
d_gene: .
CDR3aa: CASSLRDPRELFF
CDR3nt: TGTGCCAGCAGTTTACGGGATCCTCGGGAGCTGTTTTTT

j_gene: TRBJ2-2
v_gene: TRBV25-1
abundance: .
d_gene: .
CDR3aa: CASSEIGATSNTGELFF
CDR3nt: TGTGCCAGCAGTGAGATTGGGGCAACCTCGAACACCGGGGAGCTGTTTTTT

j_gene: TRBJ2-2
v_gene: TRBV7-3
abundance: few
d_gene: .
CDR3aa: CASSLTQSGELFF
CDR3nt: TGTGCCAGCAGCTTAACACAGTCCGGGGAGCTGTTTTTT

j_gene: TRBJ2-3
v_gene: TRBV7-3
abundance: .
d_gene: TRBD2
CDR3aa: CASSLTAGRGTDTQYF
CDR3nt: TGTGCCAGCAGCTTAACAGCGGGGAGGGGCACAGATACGCAGTATTTT

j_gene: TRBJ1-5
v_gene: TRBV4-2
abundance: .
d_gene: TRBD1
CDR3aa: CASSQEDRGVIEPQHF
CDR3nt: TGTGCCAGCAGCCAAGAAGACAGGGGGGTTATCGAGCCCCAGCATTTT

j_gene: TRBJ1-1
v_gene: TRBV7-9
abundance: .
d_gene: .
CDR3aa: CASSRQQSNTEAFF
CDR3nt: TGTGCCAGCAGCCGCCAGCAATCGAACACTGAAGCTTTCTTT

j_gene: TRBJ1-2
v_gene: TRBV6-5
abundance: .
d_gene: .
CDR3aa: CASSYSGAIHNYGYTF
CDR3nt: TGTGCCAGCAGTTACTCAGGGGCCATCCATAACTATGGCTACACCTTC

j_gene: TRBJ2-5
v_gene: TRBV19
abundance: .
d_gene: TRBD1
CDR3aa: CASSSPGQGARRPQETQYF
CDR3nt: TGTGCCAGTAGTTCCCCGGGACAGGGGGCCCGACGACCTCAAGAGACCCAGTACTTC

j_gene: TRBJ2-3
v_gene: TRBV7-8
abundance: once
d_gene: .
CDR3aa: CASSFPSEQYSSTDTQYF
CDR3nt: TGTGCCAGCAGCTTCCCTAGTGAGCAGTACTCTAGCACAGATACGCAGTATTTT

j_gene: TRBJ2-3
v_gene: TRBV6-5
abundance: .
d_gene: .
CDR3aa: CASWRDANTQYF
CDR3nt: TGTGCCAGCTGGAGGGACGCGAATACGCAGTATTTT

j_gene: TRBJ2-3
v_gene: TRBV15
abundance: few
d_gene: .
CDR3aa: CATSRARDTQYF
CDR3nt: TGTGCCACCAGCAGAGCCCGGGATACGCAGTATTTT

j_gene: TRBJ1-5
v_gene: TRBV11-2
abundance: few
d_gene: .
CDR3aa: CASSLTLAQPQHF
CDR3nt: TGTGCCAGCAGCTTAACGTTGGCTCAGCCCCAGCATTTT

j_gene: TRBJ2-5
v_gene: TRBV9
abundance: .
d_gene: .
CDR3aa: CASSVSPGPQETQYF
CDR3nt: TGTGCCAGCAGCGTGAGCCCAGGACCTCAAGAGACCCAGTACTTC

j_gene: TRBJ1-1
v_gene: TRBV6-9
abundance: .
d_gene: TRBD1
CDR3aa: CASSYPGGGRGLREVAFF
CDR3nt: TGTGCCAGCAGTTATCCGGGTGGCGGAAGGGGGCTCAGGGAAGTAGCTTTCTTT

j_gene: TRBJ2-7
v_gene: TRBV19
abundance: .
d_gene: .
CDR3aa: CASSKPGQTYEQYF
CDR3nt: TGTGCCAGTAGTAAACCCGGACAAACCTACGAGCAGTACTTC

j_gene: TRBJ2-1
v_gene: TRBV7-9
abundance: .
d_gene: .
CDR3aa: CASSTRTAEQFF
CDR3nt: TGTGCCAGCAGCACCCGGACGGCAGAGCAGTTCTTC

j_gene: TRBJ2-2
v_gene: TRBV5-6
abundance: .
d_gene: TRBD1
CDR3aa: CAAGQGNTGELFF
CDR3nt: TGTGCGGCGGGACAGGGGAACACCGGGGAGCTGTTTTTT

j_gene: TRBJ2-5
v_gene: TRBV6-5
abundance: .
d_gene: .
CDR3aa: CASSSSGQPKGTQYF
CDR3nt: TGTGCCAGCAGTTCCAGTGGACAGCCCAAGGGGACCCAGTACTTC

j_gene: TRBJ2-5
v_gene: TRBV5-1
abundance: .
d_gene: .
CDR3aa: CASSFFEGKETQYF
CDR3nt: TGCGCCAGCAGCTTTTTCGAGGGAAAAGAGACCCAGTACTTC

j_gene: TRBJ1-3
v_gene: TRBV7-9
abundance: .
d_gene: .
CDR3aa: CASSPIGGSSGNTIYF
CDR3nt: TGTGCCAGCAGCCCTATCGGCGGGAGCTCTGGAAACACCATATATTTT

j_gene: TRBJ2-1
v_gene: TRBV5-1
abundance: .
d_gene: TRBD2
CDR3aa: CASSFDLAGRYEQFF
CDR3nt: TGCGCCAGCAGCTTTGATTTAGCGGGAAGGTATGAGCAGTTCTTC

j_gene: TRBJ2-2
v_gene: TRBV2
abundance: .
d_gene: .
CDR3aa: CASSEVGPTGELFF
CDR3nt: TGTGCCAGCAGTGAAGTCGGCCCCACCGGGGAGCTGTTTTTT

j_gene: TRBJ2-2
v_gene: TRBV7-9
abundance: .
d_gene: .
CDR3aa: CASSLSAGWGDTGELFF
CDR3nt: TGTGCCAGCAGCTTATCAGCGGGCTGGGGGGACACCGGGGAGCTGTTTTTT

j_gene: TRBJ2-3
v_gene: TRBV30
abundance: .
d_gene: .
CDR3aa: CAWNHPGTLGYSTDTQYF
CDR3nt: TGTGCCTGGAACCACCCCGGGACTCTCGGGTACAGCACAGATACGCAGTATTTT

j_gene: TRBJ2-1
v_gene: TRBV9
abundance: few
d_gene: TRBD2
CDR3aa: CASSIAGVGHNEQFF
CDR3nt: TGTGCCAGCAGCATAGCGGGAGTGGGACACAATGAGCAGTTCTTC

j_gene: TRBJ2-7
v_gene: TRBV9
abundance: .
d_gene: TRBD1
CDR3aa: CASSEGTGLSYEQYF
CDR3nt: TGTGCCAGCAGCGAAGGGACAGGGCTCTCCTACGAGCAGTACTTC

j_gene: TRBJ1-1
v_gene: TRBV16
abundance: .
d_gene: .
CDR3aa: CASSHPLGEAFF
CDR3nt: TGTGCCAGCAGCCACCCCTTGGGGGAAGCTTTCTTT

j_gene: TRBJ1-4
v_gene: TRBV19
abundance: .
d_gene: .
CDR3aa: CASSMDYGAGRPNEKLFF
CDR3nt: TGTGCCAGTAGTATGGATTACGGGGCCGGGCGCCCTAATGAAAAACTGTTTTTT

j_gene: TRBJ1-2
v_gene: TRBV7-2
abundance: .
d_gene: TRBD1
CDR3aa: CASSLTGGAGYGYTF
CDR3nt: TGTGCCAGCAGCTTGACAGGGGGCGCAGGCTATGGCTACACCTTC

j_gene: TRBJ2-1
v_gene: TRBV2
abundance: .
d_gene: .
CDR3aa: CASSEQGGLSEQFF
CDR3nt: TGTGCCAGCAGTGAACAGGGGGGTTTGAGTGAGCAGTTCTTC

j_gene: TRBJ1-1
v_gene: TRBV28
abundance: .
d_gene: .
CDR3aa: CASSLVDNQRAFF
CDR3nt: TGTGCCAGCAGTTTGGTAGACAATCAGAGAGCTTTCTTT

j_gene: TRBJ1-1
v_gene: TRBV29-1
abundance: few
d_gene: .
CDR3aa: CSASTGNTEAFF
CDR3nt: TGCAGCGCCTCGACAGGGAACACTGAAGCTTTCTTT

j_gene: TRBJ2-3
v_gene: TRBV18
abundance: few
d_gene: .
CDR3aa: CASSPQGADTQYF
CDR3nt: TGTGCCAGCTCACCACAGGGAGCGGATACGCAGTATTTT

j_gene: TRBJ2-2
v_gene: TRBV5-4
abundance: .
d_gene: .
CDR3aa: CASSRTPNSGSTGELFF
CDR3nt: TGTGCCAGCAGCCGGACCCCGAATAGCGGTAGCACCGGGGAGCTGTTTTTT

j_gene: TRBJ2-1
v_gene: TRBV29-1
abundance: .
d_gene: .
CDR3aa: CSALFEGYSIYNEQFF
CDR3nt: TGCAGCGCCCTGTTTGAGGGGTACTCAATCTACAATGAGCAGTTCTTC

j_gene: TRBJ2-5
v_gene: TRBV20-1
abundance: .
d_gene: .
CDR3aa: CSEVDQETQYF
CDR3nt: TGCAGTGAGGTAGACCAAGAGACCCAGTACTTC

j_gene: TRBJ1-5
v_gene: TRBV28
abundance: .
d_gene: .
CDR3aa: CASSLYWQGSNQPQHF
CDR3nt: TGTGCCAGCAGTTTATATTGGCAGGGGAGCAATCAGCCCCAGCATTTT